Below, 7 T cell receptor beta chains from the same sample are listed, as sequenced in a study of CD8+ T cells in alopecia areata listed by TCRdb under 2018. Per the publication, the time point label means: about four weeks on oral tofacitinib. In the paper's terms, the treatment or condition label means: oral pan-JAK inhibitor, 5-10 mg twice daily. The library was prepared using the immunoSEQ multiplex PCR assay. To provide template for TCR sequencing, every sample had RNA extracted and reverse transcribed into cDNA. In TCRdb, the immuneACCESS table is reduced to in-frame sequences with V and J assigned. These tables do not hold every clone; where another copy was compared, an unresolved V gene accounts for under half, and the others remain unexplained. The sample data list about 190,000 clones, and about 60% of these were observed just once. Around 0.7% of the sample is in the top ten clones. This specimen consisted of CD4+ T cells sorted from blood, obtained at week 4, from a patient treated with tofacitinib. Receptor source: a human donor with alopecia areata.

V and J are TRBV5-4 and TRBJ2-2, with D possibly being TRBD1 or TRBD2 (5 bases each). This CDR3 has 14 residues. V was shortened by 1 base and J by 5 bases, with 9 bases between the two germline ends. The germline V gene has CDR1 SGHNT and CDR2 YYREEE (reference sequence). The CDR3 spells CASSLPRGTGELFF. In DNA form, the CDR3 reads TGTGCCAGCAGCTTGCCGAGGGGAACCGGGGAGCTGTTTTTT.

The rearrangement links TRBV23-1 to TRBJ2-3; 9 bases agree with TRBD1. TRBV23-1 has ORF status, its function being uncertain. The CDR3 extends over 14 amino acids. V dropped 6 bases and J dropped 3; count of bases not matched to a gene: 4. CDR3 sequence: CASRGTGRTDTQYF. DNA of the CDR3: TGCGCCAGCAGGGGGACAGGGAGAACAGATACGCAGTATTTT.

This clone was counted between two and nine times. The chain recombines TRBV4-3 with TRBJ2-5; the match to TRBD1 covers 9 bases. This CDR3 spans 15 amino acids. The ends lost 3 bases at V and 5 bases at J; junction bases unmatched: 7. CDR1 is LGHNA and CDR2 is YSLEER in the germline V gene. The CDR3 DNA reads as TGCGCCAGCAGCCAGAACAGGGGGCTAGTCGAGACCCAGTACTTC. Amino acids: CASSQNRGLVETQYF.

The rearrangement uses TRBV7-9 and TRBJ1-5, with 8 bases aligning to TRBD1. The junction had 8 bases not matched to a gene; V was cut back by 1 base and J by 3 bases. Looked up from germline, CDR1 is SEHNR and CDR2 is FQNEAQ (reference sequence). The CDR3 runs to 17 residues. The CDR3 loop reads CASSLGGTGQANQPQHF. CDR3 DNA: TGTGCCAGCAGCTTAGGAGGCACGGGACAGGCCAATCAGCCCCAGCATTTT.

Comments on this clone: Other DNA sequences in this specimen translate into the identical CDR3. The CDR3 loop is CASSLGLAGTNEQFF. CDR3 DNA sequence: TGTGCCAGCAGCTTGGGACTAGCGGGGACCAATGAGCAGTTCTTC. The chain employs TRBV7-2 and TRBJ2-1, with TRBD2 identical over 13 bases. The CDR3 contains 15 residues. V was clipped by 3 bases and J by 6 bases; unmatched bases: 2. Germline CDR1 and CDR2: SGHTA and FQGNSA.

This clone was detected a few times. The chain's CDR3 is CAWTRSGLVSYNEQFF. For the CDR3, the DNA is TGTGCCTGGACCCGTTCGGGTCTGGTCTCCTACAATGAGCAGTTCTTC. This chain uses TRBV30 with TRBJ2-1; no reliable D call. V gave up 4 bases and J gave up 0 bases, with 16 bases separating them. The CDR3 has 16 residues. Germline CDR1 reads GTSNPN; CDR2 reads SVGIG (reference sequence).

The chain combines TRBV19 with TRBJ1-2; D is uncertain. The CDR3 sequence is 13 residues long. The V gene lost 3 bases and the J gene lost 5 bases, with 10 bases spanning the gap. Looked up from germline, CDR1 is LNHDA and CDR2 is SQIVND (reference sequence). The CDR3 region has the DNA TGTGCCAGTAGTATGAACCCACGTTATGGCTACACCTTC. Residues: CASSMNPRYGYTF.